This T cell receptor beta chain comes out of a study of shared clonotypes between healthy human individuals. Study-wide background: Ranging from 18 to 49 in age, donors were two women and three men. CD4 naive and CD4 memory each took three plates per donor, while CD8 naive took two and CD8 memory one.

TCRdb's copy holds only in-frame clones and misses some; the assay was immunoSEQ multiplex PCR. The data show hundreds of thousands of clones, 85% to 95% seen once. Looked up from germline, CDR1 is MGHRA and CDR2 is YSYEKL. The V segment lost 0 bases and the J segment 1 base; nucleotides outside the gene matches: 8. The CDR3 is 18 amino acids. Whole-study findings and limits: Sequencing depth was a factor that was expected to affect clonotype sharing among donors.

As concerns this clone: Its antigen is unidentified.

CD8 cells classed as naive were CD45RO-negative and positively selected for CCR7, excluding terminally differentiated effector memory CD45RA+ cells. This chain connects TRBV4-1 to TRBJ2-7; 11 bases agree with TRBD2. The clonotype was recovered from a woman aged 25 to 39 in good health. Specimen: naive CD8+ T cells sorted from blood. CDR3 coding DNA: TGCGCCAGCAGCCAAGAGACTAGCGGGACGGTGGGTTCCTACGAGCAGTACTTC. Translating it yields CASSQETSGTVGSYEQYF.